The T cell receptor (beta chain) described here comes from a study of human T cells and chemical hapten exposure (dated by TCRdb to about 2021). With respect to the entire study: For sensitization, 2% DPC in acetone was applied to a 2 cm by 2 cm area of upper inner arm skin. Blood was sampled from patients pre-sensitization (week 0) and at 2, 6 and about 24 weeks after DPC sensitization. Patch testing was performed on the upper back with Finn chambers containing 0.01% DPC, and the patch tests were scored after 6 days according to International Contact Dermatitis Research Group standards. Throughout the study period of 20 to 25 weeks, patients also received therapeutic DPC doses to the scalp every week. About 30 alopecia patients provided blood for TCR sequencing at one to four time points (pre-sensitization, 2, 6 and 24 weeks). The study tracked peripheral blood TCR repertoire changes in vivo during primary and secondary sensitization to the hapten diphenylcyclopropenone (DPC) in alopecia patients. Alopecia areata with under or over 50% scalp involvement, alopecia totalis and alopecia universalis were represented in the patient cohort, which was mostly female. The libraries were sequenced as a pool, and the TCR yield per sample differed mostly because of small variations in library volumes within the pool. Results the study describes overall, beyond this receptor: No change with DPC sensitization was found in the number of TCRs above 1 in 1000 frequency, and no evidence of global repertoire structure alterations was found. After repeated subsampling, the strength of the expansion versus patch-test correlation and the threshold at which it became significant changed. Alopecia, a presumed autoimmune disease, was present in all patients, so the immune response of the patients might differ from that of healthy individuals. Expanded TCRs formed significantly more large CDR3 similarity clusters than pre-sensitization or healthy control sets, consistent with antigen-driven responses. Patch test score was positively correlated with the number of PT1 expanded TCRs, with significance at thresholds 8, 16 and 32 but not at 4.

Note on this clonotype: What antigen it recognizes has not been identified. Per-base quality was not reported, and no clone a single base away is much larger than it.

The germline V gene provides CDR1 SGHTA and CDR2 FQGTGA. The CDR3 runs 15 amino acids, cysteine and phenylalanine included. The kept DNA is CDR3 alone, 45 bases in frame from the first base. V sheds 2 bases and J sheds 1 base, leaving 10 bases between their ends. Taken with the paper, the label for time point translates to: patch test 1, 2 weeks after DPC sensitization. Interpreted using the paper, the treatment or condition label stands for: therapeutic diphenylcyclopropenone sensitization with weekly scalp DPC. At each patch-test visit, blood was drawn before the patch test was applied. Patients were eligible if aged 18 to 70, diagnosed with alopecia and judged suitable for DPC therapy, and pregnant patients were excluded. Total RNA was extracted from unfractionated whole blood collected in Tempus Blood RNA tubes. The library relied on RACE. Sequencing used a NextSeq 500. During library preparation, unique molecular identifiers were attached to individual cDNA molecules so that TCRs could be counted quantitatively and reproducibly. Both TCR alpha and TCR beta chains were sequenced from each blood RNA sample. As for the original processing: The median number of TCRs per sample was approximately 98,000, ranging from roughly 23,224 to 700,000. The Decombinator software suite was used to annotate V, J and CDR3 in the TCR reads. To make PS versus PT1 abundance plots, every sample was subsampled to the same number of TCRs (28,000). Expanded TCRs were defined as absent before sensitization and observed at least eight times at the 2-week time point. Using fastp trimming at Q25 and MiXCR clonotype assembly, TCRdb reanalyzed the public sequencing data and kept in-frame beta chains. Rows with a matching CDR3 protein are joined into one entry that keeps the most common DNA and genes. The V and J calls shown here were made by TCRdb, not taken from the authors' results. The sample table contains more than 80,000 distinct CDR3 sequences; only one count was recorded for over 6% of them. The ten largest clones add up to less than 2% of the sample.

The receptor chain draws on TRBV7-3 and TRBJ2-3; the D segment may tentatively be TRBD1 or TRBD2, each giving 5 matched bases. The receptor was derived from a woman aged 30 to 39 with alopecia areata. Some clones in this sample may be carry-over from other donors' samples. The specimen comprised whole blood, sampled in connection with sensitization to the hapten diphenylcyclopropenone (DPC). The CDR3 region reads CASSLDRGRTDTQYF. The DNA sequence is given as TGTGCCAGCAGCTTAGACCGGGGCCGCACAGATACGCAGTATTTT.